This entry lists 18 T cell receptor beta chains sequenced from one sample in a study of shared clonotypes between healthy human individuals. Sequenced by immunoSEQ multiplex PCR; TCRdb stores in-frame clones only, minus some. The data contain over a million clones, around three quarters of them singletons. The source material was memory CD4+ T cells from PBMCs. Subset denoted: CD45RA-negative fraction. The source of these receptors is a man between 18 and 29 years old in good health. Some clones in this sample may be carry-over from other donors' samples.

The chain links TRBV27 to TRBJ2-1; a weak D match, TRBD1 (5 bases). Per the germline V gene, CDR1 is MNHEY and CDR2 is SMNVEV (reference sequence). Trimming removed 7 bases at V and 6 bases at J, with 13 bases between. This CDR3 has 13 amino acids. CDR3 nucleotides: TGTGCCAGCATCAAAGGGGCTAGCAATGAGCAGTTCTTC. This gives the protein CASIKGASNEQFF.

This clone was seen many times. The chain uses TRBV7-8 and TRBJ1-5, with D perhaps TRBD1 (6 bases). V was trimmed by 6 bases and J by 7 bases, leaving 25 bases between them. Germline-derived CDR1 and CDR2 are SGHVS and FQNEAQ. The CDR3 has 17 amino acids. For the CDR3, the DNA is TGTGCCAGCAGTCCTACATTGGGCACAGGGTCAGGGCAGCCCCAGCATTTT. Translation: CASSPTLGTGSGQPQHF.

This clone was seen a few times. This sequence joins TRBV7-2 and TRBJ2-1; 7 bases line up with TRBD2. Germline CDR1 reads SGHTA; CDR2 reads FQGNSA. The V gene end was trimmed by 5 bases and the J gene end by 10 bases; junction bases not matched to a gene: 5. The CDR3 has 12 residues. In nucleotides, the CDR3 is TGTGCCAGCAGCACCCAGCGGGGAGAGCAGTTCTTC. Protein: CASSTQRGEQFF.

The CDR3 sequence: CASRVGGYYGYTF. Here the CDR3 DNA reads TGTGCCAGCAGGGTGGGGGGGTACTATGGCTACACCTTC. This rearrangement joins TRBV28 to TRBJ1-2, with TRBD1 as a possible D gene (5 bases). V dropped 6 bases and J dropped 3 bases, with 11 bases sitting between them. Germline CDR1 is MDHEN and CDR2 is SYDVKM. The CDR3 is 13 amino acids.

This clone occurred a few times. The chain couples TRBV5-4 to TRBJ1-4; 7 positions agree with TRBD1. The V gene's germline CDR1 is SGHNT and CDR2 YYREEE (reference sequence). Losses at the gene ends were 3 bases for V and 7 bases for J; bases not matched to a gene: 6. CDR3 length equals 14 residues. The CDR3 bases are TGTGCCAGCAGCTCCTCGACAGGGACTGAAAAACTGTTTTTT. Translation gives CASSSSTGTEKLFF. The full variable domain, in which reference TRBV5-4 and TRBJ1-4 provide the parts outside the CDR3, is ETGVTQSPTHLIKTRGQQVTLRCSSQSGHNTVSWYQQALGQGPQFIFQYYREEENGRGNFPPRFSGLQFPNYSSELNVNALELDDSALYLCASSSSTGTEKLFFGSGTQLSVL.

The chain uses TRBV6-1 and TRBJ2-7; possibly TRBD1 or TRBD2 for D (6 bases each). The CDR3 has 15 amino acids. The germline CDR1 and CDR2 sequences are MNHNS and SASEGT. Trimming cost V 7 bases and J 2 bases, with 18 bases left between them. The CDR3 spells CASKWGAGLTYEQYF. CDR3 DNA: TGTGCCAGCAAATGGGGGGCCGGGCTGACCTACGAGCAGTACTTC.

The chain joins TRBV9 to TRBJ2-5, with D tentatively TRBD2 (6 bases). There are 15 residues in the CDR3. CDR1 SGDLS and CDR2 YYNGEE come from the germline V gene. V lost 0 bases to trimming and J lost 1 base, with 10 bases between them. In DNA form, the CDR3 reads TGTGCCAGCAGCGTAGTGGGCGGGGCCCAAGAGACCCAGTACTTC. Amino acids: CASSVVGGAQETQYF.

This clone was counted once. The J gene is TRBJ2-7, the V gene TRBV6-1; D tentatively fits TRBD1 or TRBD2 (5 bases each). V lost 4 bases to trimming and J lost 0 bases, with 10 bases between them. CDR3 size: 14 residues. Germline V gene sequence: CDR1 MNHNS, CDR2 SASEGT. DNA of the CDR3: TGTGCCAGCAGTGTCAGGGAGAGCTCCTACGAGCAGTACTTC. Protein product: CASSVRESSYEQYF.

CDR3 nucleotide sequence: TGTGCCAGCAGCCTAGCGGGCCGCCTAGCGGGAACGCAGTTCTTC. It encodes CASSLAGRLAGTQFF. This chain links TRBV28 with TRBJ2-1, with 9 bases aligning to TRBD2. Germline CDR1 MDHEN, CDR2 SYDVKM. V was clipped by 6 bases and J by 12 bases; unmatched bases: 15. CDR3 size: 15 residues. The whole variable domain, remainder taken from reference TRBV28 and TRBJ2-1, is DVKVTQSSRYLVKRTGEKVFLECVQDMDHENMFWYRQDPGLGLRLIYFSYDVKMKEKGDIPEGYSVSREKKERFSLILESASTNQTSMYLCASSLAGRLAGTQFFGPGTRLTVL.

This clone was observed a few times. The chain employs TRBV2 and TRBJ1-4, with D possibly matching TRBD1 (5 bases). Between the trimmed V and J ends, which lost 6 bases and 8 bases, there was a span of 13 bases. This CDR3 region has 13 residues. Per the germline V gene, CDR1 is SNHLY and CDR2 is FYNNEI. The CDR3 DNA follows: TGTGCCAGCAGACTAGGGACTGGAGAAAAACTGTTTTTT. Translated, it gives CASRLGTGEKLFF.

This clone was seen only a few times. The V and J genes are TRBV5-4 and TRBJ2-1; no clear D gene. Germline V gene data show CDR1 as SGHNT and CDR2 as YYREEE (reference sequence). The germline V and J ends were trimmed by 4 bases and 8 bases, with 10 bases remaining between them. The length of the CDR3 is 12 residues. CDR3 region: CASSDSGDEQFF. The CDR3, as DNA: TGTGCCAGCAGCGATAGTGGGGATGAGCAGTTCTTC.

This chain uses TRBV28 with TRBJ1-5; a weak D match, TRBD1 (5 bases). CDR3 length equals 15 residues. The germline V gene has CDR1 MDHEN and CDR2 SYDVKM. The ends were cut back, 3 bases at V and 2 bases at J, with 11 bases in the middle. CDR3 sequence reads: CASSFPRDGNQPQHF. CDR3 nucleotide sequence: TGTGCCAGCAGTTTCCCCAGGGACGGCAATCAGCCCCAGCATTTT.

The count of this clone is one. The genes are TRBV5-6 and TRBJ2-6, with D possibly matching TRBD1 (6 bases). The germline V gene encodes CDR1 SGHDT and CDR2 YYEEEE. The CDR3 consists of 16 residues. The germline V and J ends were trimmed by 4 bases and 3 bases, with 14 bases remaining between them. DNA of the CDR3: TGTGCCAGCAGCCGCTTTGGGGGCTTTGGGGCCAACGTCCTGACTTTC. Protein: CASSRFGGFGANVLTF. The variable domain in full, with the rest retrieved from reference TRBV5-6 and TRBJ2-6, is DAGVTQSPTHLIKTRGQQVTLRCSPKSGHDTVSWYQQALGQGPQFIFQYYEEEERQRGNFPDRFSGHQFPNYSSELNVNALLLGDSALYLCASSRFGGFGANVLTFGAGSRLTVL.

The chain uses TRBV15 and TRBJ1-5; D gene uncertain. V was shortened by 0 bases and J by 2 bases, with 8 bases between the two germline ends. The CDR3 runs 15 residues. Germline V gene sequence: CDR1 LNHNV, CDR2 YYDKDF (reference sequence). CDR3 in amino acids: CATSRDQQRNQPQHF. The DNA of the CDR3 is TGTGCCACCAGCAGAGATCAGCAGCGCAATCAGCCCCAGCATTTT.

This clone was seen more than once but under ten times. The V call is TRBV10-3, the J call TRBJ2-2; TRBD2 matches 11 bases. V lost 4 bases, J lost 11 bases, and 18 bases stayed unmatched. Looked up from germline, CDR1 is ENHRY and CDR2 is SYGVKD. This CDR3 comprises 18 residues. The CDR3 DNA reads as TGTGCCATCAGTGGTTCAGTCGGAACTAGCGGGGGCCAAGGAGAGCTGTTTTTT. Translated, it gives CAISGSVGTSGGQGELFF.

Concerning this clone: Distinct nucleotide sequences in the sample also encode this CDR3. This chain uses TRBV29-1 with TRBJ1-1; 8 bases are shared with TRBD1. The V and J ends lost 7 bases and 2 bases, in that order; junction bases with no gene match: 6. Germline values: CDR1 SQVTM, CDR2 ANQGSEA. This CDR3 region has 13 residues. The CDR3 sequence: CSARTGPNTEAFF. The CDR3, as DNA: TGCAGCGCCCGGACAGGGCCAAACACTGAAGCTTTCTTT.

The gene calls are TRBV2 and TRBJ1-5; D possibly corresponds to TRBD1 (5 bases). This CDR3 is 15 amino acids long. The V end lost 7 bases, the J end lost 4 bases, and 17 bases lay between the germline ends. CDR1 and CDR2 (germline): SNHLY, FYNNEI. The CDR3 region is CASTTGTRDNQPQHF. CDR3 nucleotide sequence: TGTGCCAGCACAACCGGGACCAGGGATAATCAGCCCCAGCATTTT.

Details on this clone: One base away lies a much larger clone, so this may be a sequencing read error. The chain is built from TRBV7-2 and TRBJ2-7; D is ambiguous. V lost 5 bases to trimming and J lost 0 bases, with 5 bases between them. Germline V gene data show CDR1 as SGHTA and CDR2 as FQGNSA. The CDR3 totals 12 residues. The CDR3 region has the DNA TGTGCCAGCAGCCCCCGCTCCTACGAGCAGTACTTC. Residues: CASSPRSYEQYF.